These 22 T cell receptor beta chains came from one sample sequenced in a study of blood T cells in healthy people across ages. With a J-beta primer mix and a sample-barcoded 5' primer, a second PCR ran about 7 to 12 cycles. A single record per CDR3 protein comes from TCRdb applying MiXCR to the 5' RACE reads. This table holds more than 1,400,000 distinct CDR3 sequences, roughly 40% found once. Sequencing was performed on blood. These receptors all come from a woman under 30 in good health.

This clonotype was detected a few times. The CDR3 bases are TGTGCCAGCAGGGTCACAGGGGGCGGCTATGGCTACACCTTC. Amino acid sequence: CASRVTGGGYGYTF. The rearrangement uses TRBV12-3 or TRBV12-4 and TRBJ1-2; 9 bases line up with TRBD1. Germline trimming cut 6 bases from V and 4 bases from J; bases unmatched to any gene: 6. The CDR3 has 14 amino acids.

The chain has TRBV10-3 and TRBJ2-1, with 8 bases aligning to TRBD2. The V and J ends lost 0 bases and 2 bases, in that order; junction bases with no gene match: 0. Germline V gene data show CDR1 as ENHRY and CDR2 as SYGVKD. The CDR3 totals 15 residues. CDR3 in DNA: TGTGCCATCAGTGAGTCGGGACTAGCCTACAATGAGCAGTTCTTC. Residues: CAISESGLAYNEQFF.

The rearrangement links TRBV5-6 to TRBJ2-4; no firm D call. The DNA end is a closer match to TRBJ2-7, so the J assignment may be wrong. CDR3 size: 15 residues. Per the germline V gene, CDR1 is SGHDT and CDR2 is YYEEEE. CDR3 sequence (DNA): TGTGCCAGCAGCTCTGACGGAAGTATAGCCTACGAGCAGTACTTC. Amino acid sequence: CASSSDGSIAYEQYF.

This chain joins TRBV25-1 and TRBJ2-2; 8 bases are a match to TRBD2. Germline CDR1 MGHDK, CDR2 SYGVNS. After removal of 5 bases from V and 4 bases from J, the junction contained 12 bases not matched to a gene. CDR3 length: 17 residues. The CDR3 region is CASSPILGLESTGELFF. CDR3 coding DNA: TGTGCCAGCAGTCCAATACTGGGACTAGAAAGCACCGGGGAGCTGTTTTTT. The full variable domain, rest sourced from reference TRBV25-1 and TRBJ2-2, is EADIYQTPRYLVIGTGKKITLECSQTMGHDKMYWYQQDPGMELHLIHYSYGVNSTEKGDLSSESTVSRIRTEHFPLTLESARPSHTSQYLCASSPILGLESTGELFFGEGSRLTVL.

CDR3 in DNA: TGCAGTGCTAGTGTCGCGGTGCGGCGGGGGGGCCCCGATGCGCAGTATTTT. Translated, it gives CSASVAVRRGGPDAQYF. This chain joins TRBV20-1 and TRBJ2-3; 9 bases match TRBD2. Germline CDR1 reads DFQATT; CDR2 reads SNEGSKA (reference sequence). This CDR3 is 17 amino acids long. J gave up 10 bases and V 3 bases, and 20 bases lay outside the gene matches.

This chain joins TRBV11-2 and TRBJ2-3; D is unclear. V was trimmed by 4 bases and J by 3 bases, leaving 11 bases between them. The CDR3 covers 14 residues. Germline V gene data show CDR1 as SGHAT and CDR2 as FQNNGV. The CDR3 region is CASSSPSRTDTQYF. CDR3 sequence (DNA): TGTGCCAGCAGCTCTCCCTCACGGACAGATACGCAGTATTTT.

This chain joins TRBV27 and TRBJ1-6, with no clear D. The length of the CDR3 is 13 residues. Looked up from germline, CDR1 is MNHEY and CDR2 is SMNVEV (reference sequence). Between the trimmed V and J ends, which lost 3 bases and 7 bases, there was a span of 7 bases. The CDR3 region is CASSFKKNSPLHF. CDR3 nucleotides: TGTGCCAGCAGTTTTAAAAAAAATTCACCCCTCCACTTT.

The chain links TRBV7-2 to TRBJ1-1; 7 nucleotides align to TRBD1. After removal of 5 bases from V and 1 base from J, the junction contained 10 bases not matched to a gene. The CDR3 runs 16 residues. Germline V gene data show CDR1 as SGHTA and CDR2 as FQGNSA. The CDR3: CASSPYKGAKNTEAFF. Here the CDR3 DNA reads TGTGCCAGCAGCCCGTATAAGGGGGCTAAGAACACTGAAGCTTTCTTT.

This rearrangement joins TRBV6-1 to TRBJ2-3; D remains unclear. There are 15 residues in the CDR3. V gave up 9 bases and J gave up 1 base, with 17 bases separating them. Germline CDR1 MNHNS, CDR2 SASEGT. The CDR3 nucleotides read TGTGCCAGAGGACCGGTTGGCCTCCGCACAGATACGCAGTATTTT. As protein: CARGPVGLRTDTQYF.

This chain joins TRBV9 and TRBJ2-5, with D possibly matching TRBD2 (6 bases). The V and J ends lost 0 bases and 2 bases respectively, with 8 bases between them. The germline CDR1 and CDR2 sequences are SGDLS and YYNGEE. The CDR3 is 14 amino acids. This CDR3 reads CASSVGDLQETQYF. The CDR3 region has the DNA TGTGCCAGCAGCGTAGGGGACTTACAAGAGACCCAGTACTTC.

This clonotype was picked up a small number of times. V gene TRBV3-1 combines with J gene TRBJ2-7; D is ambiguous. The V end lost 1 base, the J end lost 6 bases, and 7 bases lay between the germline ends. The CDR3 length is 12 residues. Germline V gives CDR1 LGHDT, CDR2 YNNKEL (reference sequence). CDR3: CASSQGFPEQYF. CDR3 DNA: TGTGCCAGCAGCCAAGGGTTCCCCGAGCAGTACTTC.

The rearrangement joins TRBV20-1 to TRBJ2-7, with TRBD2 as a possible D gene (6 bases). The CDR3 contains 15 residues. Trimming took 6 bases from V and 7 from J, leaving 25 bases between them. The V gene's germline CDR1 is DFQATT and CDR2 SNEGSKA (reference sequence). The CDR3 sequence: CSAPGTYASYNEQYF. As DNA, the CDR3 is TGCAGTGCCCCCGGGACTTACGCCTCCTACAATGAGCAGTACTTC.

V and J are TRBV6-5 and TRBJ1-2; D possibly corresponds to TRBD1 (5 bases). Germline V lookup: CDR1 MNHEY, CDR2 SVGAGI. V was trimmed by 6 bases and J by 7 bases, leaving 21 bases between them. The CDR3 runs 15 residues. The CDR3 DNA is TGTGCCAGCAGCCCGCCCGGGGGAGTTACGGTTGGCTACACCTTC. It translates to CASSPPGGVTVGYTF.

The V gene is TRBV4-2, the J gene TRBJ2-1, with 9 bases aligning to TRBD2. CDR1 and CDR2 (germline): LGHNA, YNFKEQ. The V gene end was trimmed by 5 bases and the J gene end by 0 bases; junction bases not matched to a gene: 8. There are 17 residues in the CDR3. The CDR3 DNA reads as TGTGCCAGCAGCGCGCGACTAGCGGCCCTCTCCTACAATGAGCAGTTCTTC. This codes for CASSARLAALSYNEQFF.

This clonotype was detected only a few times. The V gene is TRBV9, the J gene TRBJ2-3; the match to TRBD2 covers 7 bases. Germline CDR1 reads SGDLS; CDR2 reads YYNGEE. V trimming: 0 bases; J trimming: 3 bases; junction bases outside the gene matches: 4. This CDR3 is 15 amino acids long. The DNA of the CDR3 is TGTGCCAGCAGCGTAGGGCTAGCGGAAACAGATACGCAGTATTTT. Its protein is CASSVGLAETDTQYF.

This chain connects TRBV6-5 to TRBJ2-2; the D gene could be TRBD1 or TRBD2 (6 bases each). The CDR3 extends over 15 amino acids. The V end was cut by 8 bases, the J end by 1 base, with 14 bases between. CDR1 MNHEY and CDR2 SVGAGI come from the germline V gene. The CDR3 DNA is TGTGCCAGCTCCGCGGGACAACTGAACACCGGGGAGCTGTTTTTT. This translates into CASSAGQLNTGELFF.

In regard to this clonotype: Possible read error: a much larger clone is one base away. V usage is TRBV10-3 and J usage is TRBJ2-5, with D tentatively TRBD2 (6 bases). CDR3 length equals 15 residues. Germline V CDR1 and CDR2: ENHRY, SYGVKD. The CDR3 spells CAISGTGEMVETRYF. The CDR3 nucleotides read TGTGCCATCAGTGGGACGGGAGAAATGGTAGAGACCCGGTACTTC.

The V call is TRBV10-3, the J call TRBJ1-1; 8 bases agree with TRBD1. Looked up from germline, CDR1 is ENHRY and CDR2 is SYGVKD. The CDR3 contains 14 residues. Trimming at V came to 5 bases and at J to 1 base, leaving 3 bases not matched to a gene. The CDR3 here is CAISTDRGNTEAFF. DNA for the CDR3: TGTGCCATCAGTACTGACAGGGGGAACACTGAAGCTTTCTTT.

V and J are TRBV2 and TRBJ1-1; no firm D call. This CDR3 has 15 amino acids. Germline V gene sequence: CDR1 SNHLY, CDR2 FYNNEI. V lost 3 bases and J lost 5, with 16 bases in between. CDR3 in amino acids: CASSDPDTGGTEAFF. DNA of the CDR3: TGTGCCAGCAGTGACCCTGACACGGGAGGGACTGAAGCTTTCTTT.

The chain joins TRBV20-1 to TRBJ2-3; the match to TRBD1 covers 7 bases. The CDR3 has 15 residues. The trim removed 2 bases at V and 0 bases at J, leaving 5 bases unmatched. The V gene's germline CDR1 is DFQATT and CDR2 SNEGSKA (reference sequence). The CDR3 nucleotides read TGCAGTGCTAGAAGACAGGGTTCTAGCACAGATACGCAGTATTTT. As protein: CSARRQGSSTDTQYF.

This clonotype has only one observation. The germline gene is not matched at one end of the junction; a read error may be the cause. The J gene is TRBJ2-2, the V gene TRBV6-4, with D possibly TRBD1 on 5 matching bases. The germline V gene has CDR1 MRHNA and CDR2 SNTAGT. This CDR3 contains 15 residues. CDR3 residues: CACSDDPAGTGELFF. The CDR3, as DNA: TGTGCCTGCAGTGACGACCCGGCAGGGACCGGGGAGCTGTTTTTT.

The V call is TRBV7-9, the J call TRBJ2-3, with 11 bases aligning to TRBD2. The trim removed 4 bases at V and 2 bases at J, leaving 2 bases unmatched. Germline values: CDR1 SEHNR, CDR2 FQNEAQ (reference sequence). The CDR3 runs 15 residues. CDR3 bases: TGTGCCAGCAGCTGGACTAGCGGGTACACAGATACGCAGTATTTT. This translates into CASSWTSGYTDTQYF. The full variable domain, rest sourced from reference TRBV7-9 and TRBJ2-3, is DTGVSQNPRHKITKRGQNVTFRCDPISEHNRLYWYRQTLGQGPEFLTYFQNEAQLEKSRLLSDRFSAERPKGSFSTLEIQRTEQGDSAMYLCASSWTSGYTDTQYFGPGTRLTVL.